This T cell receptor (beta chain) was recorded in a study of blood T cell repertoires in COVID-19. Germline V gives CDR1 SGHDN, CDR2 FVKESK. The CDR3 extends over 12 amino acids. Trimming took 4 bases from V and 9 from J, leaving 10 bases between them. Some clones are missing from TCRdb's copy, which holds only in-frame ones; the method was immunoSEQ multiplex PCR. The sample has 150,000 to 200,000 clones; roughly four fifths are singletons. Sequenced material: peripheral blood. The TCR comes from a human donor in a cohort sampled during active COVID-19. This chain uses TRBV14 with TRBJ2-1; D perhaps matches TRBD2 (6 bases). In DNA form, the CDR3 reads TGTGCCAGCAGCCTCAGGAGGGTTGAGCAGTTCTTC. This sequence encodes CASSLRRVEQFF.